Following are 6 T cell receptor beta chains from one sample sequenced in a study of T cell responses to AZD1222 COVID-19 vaccine (dated by TCRdb to the early 2020s). The library was built by means of the immunoSEQ multiplex PCR assay. TCRdb re-hosts the immuneACCESS table, in-frame sequences only. Its copies lack some clones; in the studies checked, an unresolved V gene accounts for under half of them, and the cause for the rest is not known. Present in this sample are some 84,000 clones, about 86% of which were seen just once. About 7.5% of the sample lies in the top ten. Sample time point, as interpreted from the label and publication: baseline before first vaccination. Here the sequenced sample was peripheral blood, taken on day 0 of AZD1222 vaccination. These receptors came from an adult in good health.

V usage is TRBV3-1 (or the pseudogene TRBV3-2) and J usage is TRBJ2-7, with 8 bases that match TRBD2. Unmatched junction bases numbered 9, after V lost 0 bases and J lost 11 bases. This CDR3 comprises 14 residues. Germline V gene sequence: CDR1 LGHDT, CDR2 YNNKEL (reference sequence). CDR3 nucleotide sequence: TGTGCCAGCAGCCAAGAAAATAGCGGGACGCCCAAGTACTTC. This sequence encodes CASSQENSGTPKYF.

V and J are TRBV12-3 or TRBV12-4 and TRBJ2-5, with unresolved D. The ends were cut back, 2 bases at V and 3 bases at J, with 4 bases in the middle. This CDR3 has 12 residues. The CDR3 sequence: CASSLLEETQYF. The DNA of the CDR3 is TGTGCCAGCAGTTTATTAGAAGAGACCCAGTACTTC.

This chain connects TRBV14 to TRBJ2-7; D gene ambiguous. Germline values: CDR1 SGHDN, CDR2 FVKESK. The V gene lost 2 bases and the J gene lost 5 bases, with 7 bases spanning the gap. CDR3 length equals 12 residues. The CDR3 coding sequence is TGTGCCAGCAGCCAATCCAGTAACGAGCAGTACTTC. Encoded protein: CASSQSSNEQYF. Drawing the rest from reference TRBV14 and TRBJ2-7, the complete variable domain is EAGVTQFPSHSVIEKGQTVTLRCDPISGHDNLYWYRRVMGKEIKFLLHFVKESKQDESGMPNNRFLAERTGGTYSTLKVQPAELEDSGVYFCASSQSSNEQYFGPGTRLTVT.

The gene calls are TRBV28 and TRBJ2-1, with 7 positions matching TRBD2. Germline CDR1 and CDR2: MDHEN and SYDVKM. This CDR3 region has 14 residues. With 4 bases clipped from V and 6 bases from J, the junction kept 6 bases outside the gene matches. The CDR3 DNA reads as TGTGCCAGCAGTTCCGGAGCGGGGCCCAATGAGCAGTTCTTC. Its translation is CASSSGAGPNEQFF.

For the CDR3, the DNA is TGTGCCAGCAGCTCGATTTCACCGTATAATGAAAAACTGTTTTTT. This encodes CASSSISPYNEKLFF. The gene calls are TRBV7-2 and TRBJ1-4, with D uncertain. The CDR3 extends over 15 amino acids. The V end was cut by 4 bases, the J end by 4 bases, with 13 bases between. Germline lookup yields CDR1 SGHTA and CDR2 FQGNSA. The variable domain in full, completed from reference TRBV7-2 and TRBJ1-4, reads GAGVSQSPSNKVTEKGKDVELRCDPISGHTALYWYRQSLGQGLEFLIYFQGNSAPDKSGLPSDRFSAERTGGSVSTLTIQRTQQEDSAVYLCASSSISPYNEKLFFGSGTQLSVL.

In DNA, the CDR3 is TGTGCCAGCACCTACGCCGGGCCCCCCGGGGAGCTGTTTTTT. Protein sequence: CASTYAGPPGELFF. The V and J genes are TRBV28 and TRBJ2-2; D gene unclear. V was shortened by 7 bases and J by 6 bases, with 15 bases between the two germline ends. The CDR3 loop spans 14 amino acids. Germline V lookup: CDR1 MDHEN, CDR2 SYDVKM.